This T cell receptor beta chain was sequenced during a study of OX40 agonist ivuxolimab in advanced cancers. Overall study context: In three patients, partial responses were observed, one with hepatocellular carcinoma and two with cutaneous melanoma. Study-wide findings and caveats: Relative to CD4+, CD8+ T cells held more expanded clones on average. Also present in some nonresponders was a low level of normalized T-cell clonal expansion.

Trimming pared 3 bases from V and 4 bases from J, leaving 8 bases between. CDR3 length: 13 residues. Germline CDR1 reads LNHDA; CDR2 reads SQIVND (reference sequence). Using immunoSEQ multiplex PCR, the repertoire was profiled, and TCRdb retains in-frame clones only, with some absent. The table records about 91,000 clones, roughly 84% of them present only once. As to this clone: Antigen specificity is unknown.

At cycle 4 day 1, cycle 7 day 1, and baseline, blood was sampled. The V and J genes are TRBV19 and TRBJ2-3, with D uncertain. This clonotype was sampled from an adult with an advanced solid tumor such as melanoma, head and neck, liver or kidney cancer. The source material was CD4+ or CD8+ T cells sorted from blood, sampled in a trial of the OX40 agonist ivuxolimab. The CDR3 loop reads CASSIRFPDTQYF. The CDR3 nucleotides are TGTGCCAGTAGTATCAGGTTCCCAGATACGCAGTATTTT. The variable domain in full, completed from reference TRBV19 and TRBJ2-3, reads DGGITQSPKYLFRKEGQNVTLSCEQNLNHDAMYWYRQDPGQGLRLIYYSQIVNDFQKGDIAEGYSVSREKKESFPLTVTSAQKNPTAFYLCASSIRFPDTQYFGPGTRLTVL.